The 11 T cell receptor beta chains presented below share a single source sample, sequenced in a study of blood T cell repertoires in COVID-19. Assay: immunoSEQ multiplex PCR; the TCRdb copy retains only in-frame clones and omits some. The sample has 50,000 to 70,000 clones; roughly 70% are singletons. The specimen sequenced was PBMCs or T cells enriched from blood (not recorded which). These receptors were obtained from a woman aged 55 to 70 who had been exposed to COVID-19.

The chain's CDR3 is CASSIVAAGGPGEQFF. The CDR3 bases are TGTGCCAGTAGTATAGTAGCGGCGGGAGGGCCGGGGGAGCAGTTCTTC. V and J are TRBV19 and TRBJ2-1; 9 bases are shared with TRBD2. There are 16 residues in the CDR3. Trimming at V came to 1 base and at J to 10 bases, leaving 11 bases not matched to a gene. Germline CDR1 is LNHDA and CDR2 is SQIVND (reference sequence).

The J gene is TRBJ2-5, the V gene TRBV28; TRBD2 matches at 7 bases. Germline V gives CDR1 MDHEN, CDR2 SYDVKM. J gave up 5 bases and V 3 bases, and 6 bases lay outside the gene matches. The CDR3 has 14 amino acids. CDR3 amino acids: CASSLGGREETQYF. The CDR3 bases are TGTGCCAGCAGTTTGGGAGGGCGTGAGGAGACCCAGTACTTC.

This chain joins TRBV3-1 (or the pseudogene TRBV3-2) and TRBJ2-7; weak D call: TRBD2 (6 bases). This CDR3 has 15 amino acids. Trimming cost V 6 bases and J 3 bases, with 18 bases left between them. From germline, CDR1 is LGHDT and CDR2 YNNKEL (reference sequence). In DNA form, the CDR3 reads TGTGCCAGCAGTTCCCGGGAGACTGCTGGCTACGAGCAGTACTTC. Encoded protein: CASSSRETAGYEQYF.

The V and J genes are TRBV7-2 and TRBJ2-7; 12 bases match TRBD2. The CDR3 has 18 amino acids. Germline trimming cut 1 base from V and 3 bases from J; bases unmatched to any gene: 10. CDR1 is SGHTA and CDR2 is FQGNSA in the germline V gene. CDR3 protein: CASSLERLAGGPFYEQYF. The CDR3 DNA is TGTGCCAGCAGCTTAGAGCGGCTAGCGGGAGGGCCCTTCTACGAGCAGTACTTC. Using reference TRBV7-2 and TRBJ2-7 for the parts outside the CDR3, the full variable domain is GAGVSQSPSNKVTEKGKDVELRCDPISGHTALYWYRQSLGQGLEFLIYFQGNSAPDKSGLPSDRFSAERTGGSVSTLTIQRTQQEDSAVYLCASSLERLAGGPFYEQYFGPGTRLTVT.

This chain links TRBV5-6 with TRBJ1-5, with D unresolved. CDR1 is SGHDT, CDR2 YYEEEE, per germline. V was trimmed by 3 bases and J by 0 bases, leaving 7 bases between them. This CDR3 contains 14 residues. The CDR3 region is CASSYLRSNQPQHF. For the CDR3, the DNA is TGTGCCAGCAGCTACTTACGTAGCAATCAGCCCCAGCATTTT.

The table lists this clone with a count of one. Because the CDR3's place on the DNA is in doubt, the DNA is left out and the CDR3 is given as listed by TCRdb. This sequence joins TRBV30 and TRBJ2-2; no DNA check was done on the table's D call, TRBD2. CDR1 GTSNPN and CDR2 SVGIG come from the germline V gene (reference sequence). The CDR3 is made up of 19 amino acids, end residues included. This CDR3 reads CAWSALRGLAGRTPGSCFF.

The rearrangement joins TRBV7-3 to TRBJ2-3, with D possibly matching TRBD2 (5 bases). In germline, CDR1 is SGHTA, CDR2 FQGTGA. V lost 5 bases to trimming and J lost 6 bases, with 12 bases between them. The CDR3 length is 13 residues. The CDR3 protein is CASSLTRVDTQYF. CDR3 sequence (DNA): TGTGCCAGCAGCCTTACGCGGGTCGATACGCAGTATTTT. Complete variable domain (other parts from reference TRBV7-3 and TRBJ2-3): GAGVSQTPSNKVTEKGKYVELRCDPISGHTALYWYRQSLGQGPEFLIYFQGTGAADDSGLPNDRFFAVRPEGSVSTLKIQRTERGDSAVYLCASSLTRVDTQYFGPGTRLTVL.

This clone occurred once. CDR3 DNA: TGTGCCAGCTCCCGGTACAGGGACATGAACACTGAAGCTTTCTTT. Translating gives CASSRYRDMNTEAFF. This chain connects TRBV18 to TRBJ1-1; tentatively, D is TRBD1 (6 bases). CDR1 and CDR2 (germline): KGHSH, LQKENI. V lost 6 bases and J 0 bases, leaving 14 bases between the germline ends. This CDR3 is 15 amino acids long.

The chain links TRBV6-5 to TRBJ2-7; D is uncertain. The germline gives CDR1 MNHEY, CDR2 SVGAGI. Trimming pared 2 bases from V and 3 bases from J, leaving 2 bases between. The CDR3 contains 11 residues. The CDR3: CASSYRYEQYF. In DNA form, the CDR3 reads TGTGCCAGCAGTTACCGCTACGAGCAGTACTTC.

This clone was detected only once. This rearrangement joins TRBV2 to TRBJ1-2; the D is unclear. The germline CDR1 and CDR2 sequences are SNHLY and FYNNEI. This CDR3 comprises 14 residues. V dropped 4 bases and J dropped 1 base, with 10 bases sitting between them. The CDR3 here is CASSVRADNYGYTF. CDR3 in DNA: TGTGCCAGCAGTGTGAGGGCCGATAACTATGGCTACACCTTC.

This sequence joins TRBV28 and TRBJ1-2; D call uncertain. The length of the CDR3 is 14 residues. The V gene's germline CDR1 is MDHEN and CDR2 SYDVKM. V was clipped by 3 bases and J by 2 bases, with 10 bases between them. CDR3 DNA sequence: TGTGCCAGCAGTTTTCATGGGCCCAACTATGGCTACACCTTC. It yields the protein CASSFHGPNYGYTF.